This T cell receptor beta chain was sequenced for a study of blood T cell repertoires in COVID-19. Study-wide background: There were acute and convalescent COVID-19 samples, and they came from the United States, Italy and Spain. T cells, B-cell-depleted T cells, or PBMCs provided the cDNA or gDNA that served as material.

Trimming took off 0 bases at V and 2 bases at J, with 8 bases between the two ends. The length of the CDR3 is 14 residues. The germline gives CDR1 SGHRS, CDR2 YFSETQ. Original data processing: Amplification of reference gene primers provided the estimated nucleated cell counts. The data were produced by immunoSEQ multiplex PCR, yet TCRdb's version contains in-frame clones alone and is incomplete. V, J and clone size are taken as reported in that table, and D and trimming were inferred from the DNA itself. Among tens of thousands of clones listed, more than 85% were seen once. Sequencing was carried out using peripheral blood. This TCR was recovered from a man between 65 and 79 years old with acute or convalescent COVID-19. The V call is TRBV5-1, the J call TRBJ1-1, with D uncertain. The CDR3 region has the DNA TGCGCCAGCAGCTTGGGGCAGTCCAACACTGAAGCTTTCTTT. Its protein product is CASSLGQSNTEAFF. The full variable domain, in which reference TRBV5-1 and TRBJ1-1 provide the parts outside the CDR3, is KAGVTQTPRYLIKTRGQQVTLSCSPISGHRSVSWYQQTPGQGLQFLFEYFSETQRNKGNFPGRFSGRQFSNSRSEMNVSTLELGDSALYLCASSLGQSNTEAFFGQGTRLTVV.